These T cell receptor beta chains were read from a single sample in a study of CD8 T cell repertoires and HIV-1 epitope variants. Only in-frame clones appear in the TCRdb table, and some are missing; sequencing was by immunoSEQ multiplex PCR. This table holds over 90,000 clones, roughly four fifths found once. Sequences were obtained from uncultured baseline CD8+ T cells from peripheral blood mononuclear cells (PBMCs). These receptors all come from a male donor with HIV. Each CDR3 is given with its conserved first and last residue. D genes are given only for firm matches. The listing skips clone size in some rows; elsewhere it reads once, few, many or a size class.

CDR3: CASTVEGTIYEQFF
DNA: TGTGCCAGCACCGTGGAAGGGACTATATATGAGCAGTTCTTC
D: TRBD2
size: -
J: TRBJ2-1
V: TRBV2

CDR3: CASTSGAEVSPLHF
DNA: TGTGCCAGCACCAGCGGGGCCGAGGTTTCACCCCTCCACTTT
D: -
size: -
J: TRBJ1-6
V: TRBV7-2

CDR3: CASSLIMSREGTDTQYF
DNA: TGTGCCAGCAGCTTGATTATGTCTCGGGAAGGGACAGATACGCAGTATTTT
D: -
size: -
J: TRBJ2-3
V: TRBV5-6

CDR3: CSVTVDAFSNQPQHF
DNA: TGCAGCGTTACTGTGGACGCTTTTAGCAATCAGCCCCAGCATTTT
D: -
size: -
J: TRBJ1-5
V: TRBV29-1

CDR3: CAWMDGAFNEQFF
DNA: TGTGCCTGGATGGACGGGGCCTTCAATGAGCAGTTCTTC
D: -
size: -
J: TRBJ2-1
V: TRBV30

CDR3: CASRVFDRVGEKLFF
DNA: TGTGCCAGCAGAGTATTTGACAGGGTTGGTGAAAAACTGTTTTTT
D: TRBD1
size: once
J: TRBJ1-4
V: TRBV2

CDR3: CASSGRYGYTF
DNA: TGTGCCAGCAGTGGACGATATGGCTACACCTTC
D: -
size: -
J: TRBJ1-2
V: TRBV2

CDR3: CASSSTPPLDGYTF
DNA: TGTGCCAGCAGTTCTACACCTCCCTTAGATGGCTACACCTTC
D: -
size: once
J: TRBJ1-2
V: TRBV27

CDR3: CASSPSEGRMNNEQFF
DNA: TGTGCCAGCTCACCCTCGGAAGGCAGAATGAACAATGAGCAGTTCTTC
D: -
size: -
J: TRBJ2-1
V: TRBV18

CDR3: CASSVGAVSYEQYF
DNA: TGTGCCAGCAGTGTAGGCGCGGTCTCCTACGAGCAGTACTTC
D: -
size: -
J: TRBJ2-7
V: TRBV6-1

CDR3: CASSALQENTEAFF
DNA: TGTGCCAGCAGCGCACTACAGGAGAACACTGAAGCTTTCTTT
D: -
size: few
J: TRBJ1-1
V: TRBV28

CDR3: CASSLLGGPYEQYF
DNA: TGTGCCAGCAGCCTACTTGGCGGGCCATACGAGCAGTACTTC
D: -
size: -
J: TRBJ2-7
V: TRBV14

CDR3: CASSLDTGGGQPQHF
DNA: TGTGCCAGCAGCTTGGATACAGGGGGCGGCCAGCCCCAGCATTTT
D: TRBD1
size: few
J: TRBJ1-5
V: TRBV5-5

CDR3: CASSLDTGEGQPQHF
DNA: TGTGCCAGCAGCTTAGACACAGGGGAGGGTCAGCCCCAGCATTTT
D: TRBD1
size: -
J: TRBJ1-5
V: TRBV7-2

CDR3: CASSFSDRAQETQYF
DNA: TGTGCCAGCAGTTTCTCGGACAGAGCTCAAGAGACCCAGTACTTC
D: -
size: -
J: TRBJ2-5
V: TRBV27

CDR3: CASSLGASTDTQYF
DNA: TGTGCCAGCAGCCTAGGGGCCTCCACAGATACGCAGTATTTT
D: -
size: -
J: TRBJ2-3
V: TRBV13

CDR3: CATSREPGTGELFF
DNA: TGTGCCACCAGCAGAGAGCCCGGTACCGGGGAGCTGTTTTTT
D: -
size: few
J: TRBJ2-2
V: TRBV15

CDR3: CASTKRLANEQFF
DNA: TGTGCCAGCACAAAGAGGCTAGCGAATGAGCAGTTCTTC
D: -
size: -
J: TRBJ2-1
V: TRBV7-2

CDR3: CASSRGPYQPQHF
DNA: TGTGCCAGCAGCCGGGGCCCGTATCAGCCCCAGCATTTT
D: -
size: -
J: TRBJ1-5
V: TRBV6-5

CDR3: CASSLTSGGAETQYF
DNA: TGTGCCAGCAGCCTTACTTCAGGGGGCGCGGAGACCCAGTACTTC
D: TRBD1
size: -
J: TRBJ2-5
V: TRBV9

CDR3: CASSIDPAGKESYEQYF
DNA: TGTGCCAGTAGTATAGACCCAGCGGGCAAGGAGTCCTACGAGCAGTACTTC
D: -
size: -
J: TRBJ2-7
V: TRBV19

CDR3: CASRVGRNQPQHF
DNA: TGTGCCAGCAGAGTGGGGCGCAATCAGCCCCAGCATTTT
D: -
size: -
J: TRBJ1-5
V: TRBV6-5

CDR3: CASRLSGSSYEQYF
DNA: TGTGCCAGCAGATTAAGCGGAAGCTCCTACGAGCAGTACTTC
D: -
size: few
J: TRBJ2-7
V: TRBV28

CDR3: CASSLGRGESTDTQYF
DNA: TGTGCCAGCAGCTTAGGGCGGGGAGAGAGCACAGATACGCAGTATTTT
D: -
size: -
J: TRBJ2-3
V: TRBV7-3

CDR3: CASSMGQGATDEQFF
DNA: TGTGCCAGCAGTATGGGACAGGGGGCGACCGATGAGCAGTTCTTC
D: TRBD1
size: -
J: TRBJ2-1
V: TRBV6-6

CDR3: CASSTRGGTGGARNEQFF
DNA: TGTGCCAGCAGTACTCGGGGCGGGACAGGGGGCGCGAGGAATGAGCAGTTCTTC
D: TRBD1
size: -
J: TRBJ2-1
V: TRBV27

CDR3: CASSYDRVYEQYF
DNA: TGTGCCAGCAGCTACGACAGGGTCTACGAGCAGTACTTC
D: TRBD1
size: -
J: TRBJ2-7
V: TRBV7-9

CDR3: CASSTGTKPPYNEQFF
DNA: TGTGCCAGCAGTACTGGAACAAAGCCCCCCTACAATGAGCAGTTCTTC
D: -
size: -
J: TRBJ2-1
V: TRBV21-1

CDR3: CASSASGLAGNLLYF
DNA: TGTGCCAGCAGCGCTTCCGGACTAGCGGGAAACCTGTTGTACTTC
D: TRBD2
size: -
J: TRBJ2-7
V: TRBV5-4

CDR3: CASSLIWAVSGHLQLSNQPQHF
DNA: TGTGCCAGCAGCTTAATCTGGGCGGTATCGGGACACCTTCAACTTAGCAATCAGCCCCAGCATTTT
D: -
size: -
J: TRBJ1-5
V: TRBV7-8

CDR3: CASSIVREERSDTQYF
DNA: TGTGCCAGTAGTATTGTCAGGGAAGAACGGTCAGATACGCAGTATTTT
D: -
size: few
J: TRBJ2-3
V: TRBV19

CDR3: CASSVRGQTNTEAFF
DNA: TGTGCCAGCAGCGTCAGAGGACAGACGAACACTGAAGCTTTCTTT
D: -
size: -
J: TRBJ1-1
V: TRBV9

CDR3: CASRQGTSLYGYTF
DNA: TGTGCCAGCCGGCAGGGGACCTCCCTCTATGGCTACACCTTC
D: -
size: few
J: TRBJ1-2
V: TRBV28

CDR3: CASSLTGPNQPQHF
DNA: TGTGCCAGCAGTCTGACAGGGCCTAATCAGCCCCAGCATTTT
D: TRBD1
size: few
J: TRBJ1-5
V: TRBV28

CDR3: CASSWGTNQPQHF
DNA: TGCGCCAGCAGCTGGGGGACCAATCAGCCCCAGCATTTT
D: -
size: -
J: TRBJ1-5
V: TRBV5-1

CDR3: CASSQSREQYF
DNA: TGTGCCAGCAGCCAATCGAGGGAGCAGTACTTC
D: -
size: -
J: TRBJ2-7
V: TRBV14

CDR3: CASSLISYEQYF
DNA: TGTGCCAGCAGTTTAATCTCCTACGAGCAGTACTTC
D: -
size: -
J: TRBJ2-7
V: TRBV28

CDR3: CASSQTGTEAFF
DNA: TGTGCCAGCAGCCAGACAGGGACTGAAGCTTTCTTT
D: TRBD1
size: -
J: TRBJ1-1
V: TRBV7-9

CDR3: CSARDPQALHF
DNA: TGCAGTGCTAGGGACCCTCAAGCCCTCCACTTT
D: -
size: many
J: TRBJ1-6
V: TRBV20-1

CDR3: CASSLQGGAEAFF
DNA: TGTGCCAGCAGCTTACAGGGGGGAGCTGAAGCTTTCTTT
D: TRBD1
size: once
J: TRBJ1-1
V: TRBV5-5

CDR3: CASSESGLGYTF
DNA: TGTGCCAGCAGTGAATCGGGGTTGGGCTACACCTTC
D: -
size: -
J: TRBJ1-2
V: TRBV25-1

CDR3: CASTASGVFSETQYF
DNA: TGCGCCAGCACTGCTAGCGGGGTATTCTCAGAGACCCAGTACTTC
D: TRBD2
size: -
J: TRBJ2-5
V: TRBV5-1

CDR3: CAWSQGPYEQYF
DNA: TGTGCCTGGAGTCAGGGGCCCTACGAGCAGTACTTC
D: -
size: -
J: TRBJ2-7
V: TRBV30

CDR3: CASSAASGREQYF
DNA: TGTGCCAGCAGCGCCGCTAGCGGGAGAGAGCAGTACTTC
D: TRBD2
size: -
J: TRBJ2-7
V: TRBV7-2

CDR3: CASSSGGQGAYEQYF
DNA: TGTGCCAGCAGCTCCGGGGGACAGGGGGCATACGAGCAGTACTTC
D: TRBD1
size: -
J: TRBJ2-7
V: TRBV7-2

CDR3: CASSISHGGSGNTIYF
DNA: TGTGCCAGCAGTATCAGCCACGGGGGCTCTGGAAACACCATATATTTT
D: -
size: -
J: TRBJ1-3
V: TRBV28

CDR3: CASSEASDRVNQPQHF
DNA: TGTGCCAGCAGTGAAGCGTCGGATAGGGTCAATCAGCCCCAGCATTTT
D: -
size: -
J: TRBJ1-5
V: TRBV6-1

CDR3: CASARPQGGVYEQYF
DNA: TGTGCCAGCGCCCGCCCCCAAGGGGGGGTTTACGAGCAGTACTTC
D: -
size: -
J: TRBJ2-7
V: TRBV7-2

CDR3: CASSGQNQPQHF
DNA: TGTGCCAGCAGTGGGCAGAATCAGCCCCAGCATTTT
D: -
size: -
J: TRBJ1-5
V: TRBV6-5

CDR3: CASSYKPQGFQETQYF
DNA: TGCGCCAGCAGCTACAAGCCCCAGGGTTTCCAAGAGACCCAGTACTTC
D: -
size: -
J: TRBJ2-5
V: TRBV5-1